What follows describes a single TCR beta chain. This sample is drawn from a study of blood T cell repertoires in COVID-19. Across the study: COVID-19 samples, acute and convalescent, were from the United States, Italy and Spain.

Measured with immunoSEQ multiplex PCR; TCRdb has only the in-frame clones, and not every one. The sample includes approximately 100,000 clones, 75% to 90% of them seen just once. This CDR3 has 14 amino acids. V gave up 4 bases and J gave up 0 bases, with 9 bases separating them. Germline CDR1 and CDR2: LNHDA and SQIVND (reference sequence). Sequencing used peripheral blood. The genes are TRBV19 and TRBJ1-2; D not certain. The sequence was collected from a woman of 80 years or more with acute or convalescent COVID-19. The CDR3 DNA is TGTGCCAGTAGTACAGGATCCGCTAACTATGGCTACACCTTC. Amino acids: CASSTGSANYGYTF.